The 23 T cell receptor beta chains below all came from one sample that was sequenced in a study of identifying expanded T cells in peripheral blood. Generated by immunoSEQ multiplex PCR, the TCRdb table keeps only in-frame clones and is missing some. The table records approximately 85,000 clones, approximately 90% of them present only once. Sequenced: blood. Receptors were obtained from a person aged 18 to 70 in good health.

V is TRBV6-5 and J is TRBJ2-3; no reliable D call. CDR3 length equals 15 residues. Germline V gene lookup returns CDR1 MNHEY and CDR2 SVGAGI. V was trimmed by 2 bases and J by 1 base, leaving 10 bases between them. CDR3 DNA: TGTGCCAGCAGTTACGGGTCCTACCGCACAGATACGCAGTATTTT. Encoded protein: CASSYGSYRTDTQYF.

This chain connects TRBV6-5 to TRBJ2-3, with D possibly matching TRBD1 (5 bases). The germline CDR1 and CDR2 sequences are MNHEY and SVGAGI. Trimming stripped 6 bases from V and 6 bases from J, with 13 bases between. There are 13 residues in the CDR3. The CDR3 region has the DNA TGTGCCAGCAGGCCCCAGGGATCTGATACGCAGTATTTT. Its protein is CASRPQGSDTQYF.

The chain uses TRBV4-3 and TRBJ2-5; no reliable D call. V lost 6 bases and J 4 bases, leaving 12 bases between the germline ends. Germline values: CDR1 LGHNA, CDR2 YSLEER. The CDR3 has 13 amino acids. CDR3 sequence (DNA): TGCGCCAGCAGTCCCCGGGTGGTAGAGACCCAGTACTTC. Translating it yields CASSPRVVETQYF.

This rearrangement joins TRBV30 to TRBJ1-2; D call uncertain. CDR3 length: 12 residues. Trimming pared 4 bases from V and 5 bases from J, leaving 11 bases between. In germline, CDR1 is GTSNPN, CDR2 SVGIG (reference sequence). In DNA form, the CDR3 reads TGTGCCTGGAATCGTCTGACATATGGCTACACCTTC. Amino acids: CAWNRLTYGYTF.

The rearrangement links TRBV5-6 to TRBJ2-1; no firm D call. Per germline, CDR1 SGHDT and CDR2 YYEEEE. The CDR3 has 15 residues. Trimming left V 1 base short and J 5 bases short, with 13 bases between. CDR3: CASSLLGNNNNEQFF. As DNA, the CDR3 is TGTGCCAGCAGCTTGTTAGGAAATAATAACAATGAGCAGTTCTTC.

The rearrangement links TRBV5-4 to TRBJ2-7, with 10 bases that match TRBD1. The CDR3 is made up of 14 amino acids. The trim removed 4 bases at V and 5 bases at J, leaving 6 bases unmatched. CDR1 is SGHNT and CDR2 is YYREEE in the germline V gene (reference sequence). The CDR3 sequence: CASSLTGGGHEQYF. The CDR3, as DNA: TGTGCCAGCAGCCTGACAGGGGGCGGCCACGAGCAGTACTTC. Full variable domain (missing parts from reference TRBV5-4 and TRBJ2-7): ETGVTQSPTHLIKTRGQQVTLRCSSQSGHNTVSWYQQALGQGPQFIFQYYREEENGRGNFPPRFSGLQFPNYSSELNVNALELDDSALYLCASSLTGGGHEQYFGPGTRLTVT.

The chain recombines TRBV2 with TRBJ2-7; D may be TRBD1 or TRBD2 (6 bases each). V was clipped by 8 bases and J by 0 bases, with 14 bases between them. The V gene's germline CDR1 is SNHLY and CDR2 FYNNEI. The CDR3 sequence is 14 residues long. The CDR3 bases are TGTGCCAGCCACCCGGGGGACACCTCCTACGAGCAGTACTTC. Encoded protein: CASHPGDTSYEQYF.

This clone was recorded only once. The J gene is TRBJ2-2, the V gene TRBV7-8; 15 bases line up with TRBD2. Germline V lookup: CDR1 SGHVS, CDR2 FQNEAQ. This CDR3 region has 18 residues. The J segment lost 4 bases and the V segment lost 6 bases, leaving 9 bases of the junction unmatched. The CDR3 spells CASSQRTSGGAVTGELFF. The CDR3 nucleotides are TGTGCCAGCAGTCAACGGACTAGCGGGGGGGCAGTCACCGGGGAGCTGTTTTTT.

The chain employs TRBV15 and TRBJ2-1; no reliable D call. Trimming took 0 bases from V and 10 from J, leaving 13 bases between them. CDR1 is LNHNV, CDR2 YYDKDF, per germline (reference sequence). The CDR3 runs to 14 residues. CDR3 residues: CATSRDLSSEEQFF. In DNA, the CDR3 is TGTGCCACCAGCAGAGATTTATCATCAGAAGAGCAGTTCTTC.

This clone was seen a few times. This sequence joins TRBV6-5 and TRBJ1-2; D remains ambiguous. V lost 5 bases, J lost 7 bases, and 11 bases lay in between. The germline CDR1 and CDR2 sequences are MNHEY and SVGAGI. CDR3 length: 12 residues. CDR3 amino acids: CASSDPGFGYTF. CDR3 DNA sequence: TGTGCCAGCAGTGACCCGGGTTTTGGCTACACCTTC.

The gene calls are TRBV5-6 and TRBJ1-2; D gene ambiguous. CDR1 and CDR2 (germline): SGHDT, YYEEEE. The length of the CDR3 is 13 residues. With 0 bases removed from V and 4 bases from J, the gap between germline ends came to 7 bases. This chain's CDR3 is CASSLAEAYGYTF. DNA of the CDR3: TGTGCCAGCAGCTTGGCCGAGGCCTATGGCTACACCTTC.

The V call is TRBV18, the J call TRBJ1-5; the D is unclear. The CDR3 sequence is 17 residues long. The germline V gene has CDR1 KGHSH and CDR2 LQKENI. V dropped 3 bases and J dropped 0 bases, with 15 bases sitting between them. This CDR3 reads CASSPQAPDYSNQPQHF. The CDR3 DNA reads TGTGCCAGCTCACCCCAAGCGCCGGACTATAGCAATCAGCCCCAGCATTTT.

V gene TRBV19 combines with J gene TRBJ2-3; no clear D gene. CDR3 length: 13 residues. CDR1 is LNHDA, CDR2 SQIVND, per germline (reference sequence). V was shortened by 8 bases and J by 6 bases, with 15 bases between the two germline ends. CDR3 protein: CASLDRSTDTQYF. CDR3 sequence (DNA): TGTGCCAGTCTGGACCGCTCCACCGATACGCAGTATTTT.

This chain connects TRBV7-2 to TRBJ2-2, with unresolved D. Trimming took 2 bases from V and 1 from J, leaving 8 bases between them. This CDR3 is 15 amino acids long. Germline assignment: CDR1 SGHTA and CDR2 FQGNSA. The CDR3 coding sequence is TGTGCCAGCAGCTTAACACCGGAGAACACCGGGGAGCTGTTTTTT. The encoded protein is CASSLTPENTGELFF. Variable domain in full (rest from reference TRBV7-2 and TRBJ2-2): GAGVSQSPSNKVTEKGKDVELRCDPISGHTALYWYRQSLGQGLEFLIYFQGNSAPDKSGLPSDRFSAERTGGSVSTLTIQRTQQEDSAVYLCASSLTPENTGELFFGEGSRLTVL.

The CDR3 here is CASSLGVGANVLTF. CDR3 coding DNA: TGTGCCAGCAGCTTAGGGGTGGGGGCCAACGTCCTGACTTTC. The V gene is TRBV7-2, the J gene TRBJ2-6; D unresolved. The V gene lost 1 base and the J gene lost 4 bases, with 5 bases spanning the gap. The CDR3 extends over 14 amino acids. Germline loops: CDR1 SGHTA, CDR2 FQGNSA.

The chain combines TRBV10-3 with TRBJ2-1; a possible D gene is TRBD1 (6 bases). The CDR3 length is 14 residues. The V gene lost 6 bases and the J gene lost 4 bases, with 13 bases spanning the gap. The germline V gene has CDR1 ENHRY and CDR2 SYGVKD. The CDR3 coding sequence is TGTGCCATCAGACCTTCCGGGACATACAATGAGCAGTTCTTC. This gives the protein CAIRPSGTYNEQFF.

The chain links TRBV5-4 to TRBJ1-2; 7 nucleotides align to TRBD1. CDR3 size: 14 residues. V lost 4 bases, J lost 1 base, and 4 bases stayed unmatched. Germline CDR1 SGHNT, CDR2 YYREEE (reference sequence). CDR3 coding DNA: TGTGCCAGCAGCATGGGACAGTTTAACTATGGCTACACCTTC. Its translation: CASSMGQFNYGYTF.

This clone was recorded only once. CDR3 amino acids: CASSYPPTAQETQYF. The CDR3 DNA reads as TGCGCCAGCAGCTACCCACCGACAGCCCAAGAGACCCAGTACTTC. This chain joins TRBV5-1 and TRBJ2-5; D is possibly TRBD1 (5 bases). V was trimmed by 3 bases and J by 1 base, leaving 13 bases between them. The length of the CDR3 is 15 residues. CDR1 and CDR2 from the germline V gene are SGHRS and YFSETQ.

The CDR3 DNA reads as TGTGCCATCAGTGAACACCTAGGGGGGAACACTGAAGCTTTCTTT. As protein: CAISEHLGGNTEAFF. This chain joins TRBV10-3 and TRBJ1-1; D possibly corresponds to TRBD1 (6 bases). Germline V CDR1 and CDR2: ENHRY, SYGVKD. This CDR3 spans 15 amino acids. Trimming removed 3 bases from V and 1 base from J, with 12 bases in between.

This clone came up a few times. The V call is TRBV7-9, the J call TRBJ1-6; 8 bases fit TRBD1. The CDR3 spans 14 residues. V lost 6 bases and J lost 8; bases outside the gene matches: 6. Germline V gene data show CDR1 as SEHNR and CDR2 as FQNEAQ (reference sequence). DNA for the CDR3: TGTGCCAGCAGTTTGGACAGGGTAGATTCACCCCTCCACTTT. Translating it yields CASSLDRVDSPLHF.

The gene calls are TRBV5-6 and TRBJ1-3, with TRBD1 identical over 9 bases. This CDR3 contains 16 residues. V lost 3 bases to trimming and J lost 2 bases; unmatched junction nucleotides: 6. CDR1 and CDR2 (germline): SGHDT, YYEEEE. CDR3 loop: CASSWGQGWAGNTIYF. The CDR3 DNA reads as TGTGCCAGCAGCTGGGGACAGGGATGGGCTGGAAACACCATATATTTT.

The chain has TRBV10-3 and TRBJ1-2; D gene unclear. The CDR3 is 15 amino acids. Trimming removed 3 bases at V and 4 bases at J, with 15 bases between. The V gene's germline CDR1 is ENHRY and CDR2 SYGVKD. The CDR3: CAISDEPDAVYGYTF. CDR3 sequence (DNA): TGTGCCATCAGTGACGAGCCGGACGCGGTCTATGGCTACACCTTC.

J is TRBJ1-1 and V is TRBV6-5; D gene uncertain. This CDR3 has 15 residues. V was pared by 0 bases and J by 1 base, with 9 bases between. The germline gives CDR1 MNHEY, CDR2 SVGAGI. DNA for the CDR3: TGTGCCAGCAGTTACTCGAATCTTGCGAACACTGAAGCTTTCTTT. Residues: CASSYSNLANTEAFF.